This T cell receptor (beta chain) was profiled in a study of blood T cells in healthy people across ages. V shed 0 bases and J 7 bases; nucleotides not matched to a gene: 9. Germline V gene sequence: CDR1 MGHRA, CDR2 YSYEKL. This CDR3 is built from 17 residues. A second PCR of roughly 7 to 11 cycles used a sample-barcoded 5' primer and a J-beta primer mix. In TCRdb, the 5' RACE reads were re-called with MiXCR into one record per CDR3 protein. The profile shows hundreds of thousands of distinct CDR3 sequences, roughly 44% of them singletons. This chain links TRBV4-1 with TRBJ1-6; 7 bases are a match to TRBD1. The clonotype was recovered from a man in his sixties in good health. The sequencing input was blood. This CDR3 reads CASSQDRVPGQNSPLHF. CDR3 in DNA: TGCGCCAGCAGCCAAGATCGCGTTCCGGGACAGAATTCACCCCTCCACTTT.